This TCR beta chain was identified during a study of regulatory T cells in long-lasting Graves disease (dated by TCRdb to the early 2020s). A note on the overall study: Patients with newly diagnosed Graves' disease had been on antithyroid drugs for under 3 months. This study used TCR sequencing and RNA sequencing of peripheral blood to compare persistent Graves' disease patients against newly diagnosed Graves' disease patients. The study was registered as a clinical trial and conducted in China. A total of approximately 35 samples were covered by TCR sequencing, comprising some 13 persistent and approximately 20 newly diagnosed Graves' disease patients. General conclusions and limits of the study: The authors acknowledged the small sample size as a limitation that may reduce accuracy. Persistent disease showed preferential use of TRBV28, TRBJ1-2 and TRBJ2-5, whereas newly diagnosed disease favored TRBV20-1 and TRBJ2-1. Sequencing and analysis were limited to the TCR beta chain. Peripheral blood alone was examined, since thyroid tissue, which constituted the primary lesion, could not be accessed. More public clonotypes were shared among persistent patients (2,741) than among newly diagnosed patients (roughly 960). Compared with newly diagnosed patients, patients with persistent Graves' disease had lower TCR Shannon entropy and fewer highly expanded clones, which suggests clonal expansion.

The time point label, read with the paper, signifies: newly diagnosed GD, antithyroid drugs for less than 3 months. For both TCR sequencing and RNA sequencing, RNA was extracted from PBMCs in TRIzol. The diagnosis of Graves' disease followed American Thyroid Association guidelines. Patients were recruited from an endocrinology department in Xi'an, China. Each patient gave about 9.1 milliliters of peripheral blood, collected in an EDTA anticoagulant tube. Ficoll Paque Plus density gradient separation was used to isolate PBMCs, and no further T cell sorting was done. An Agilent 2100 Bioanalyzer and agarose gel were used to check RNA quality, while a NanoDrop 2000 measured RNA concentration. This clonotype was picked up many times. The antigen it binds to is not known. Per-nucleotide qualities are absent, and no much larger clonotype sits a single base away. The CDR3 has 15 amino acids, counting the end cysteine and phenylalanine. Of all the DNA, just the CDR3 is kept, 45 bases in frame from base 1. V sheds 2 bases and J sheds 0 bases, leaving 10 bases between their ends. Per the germline V gene, MNHEY is the CDR1 and SVGAGI is the CDR2.

The library was obtained by multiplex PCR. Sequencing was performed on an Illumina HiSeq 4000. CDR3 regions were amplified by Arm-PCR with iRepertoire HTBI primers to construct TCR beta libraries. PCR products were gel purified before sequencing. The authors' analysis ran thus. Across samples, about 64 TRBV and 13 to 15 TRBJ segments were identified and used for gene usage analysis of CDR3 amino acid clonotypes. COPE and FqMerger were used to merge the filtered high-quality paired reads into contigs. BLAST was used to align contigs to IMGT TRBV, TRBD and TRBJ reference genes, and CDR3 was defined according to IMGT. Any clonotype with a frequency above 0.1% was classified as a highly expanded clone. Shannon entropy was used to measure repertoire diversity, and the Gini coefficient was used to measure V-J evenness. Clonotypes shared by more than one individual were considered public. TCRdb trimmed public reads at Q25 via fastp, called clones via MiXCR and kept in-frame beta chains. Each record represents a unique CDR3 protein, reported with the most common genes and DNA among its rows. The authors' filters were not applied to this entry. This sample lists some 220,000 distinct CDR3 sequences; around 20% were detected once. The top ten hold roughly 10% of the sample.

This same sample was also part of a study on T cells in Graves' hyperthyroidism and ophthalmopathy. The second study reports: Stable Graves' hyperthyroidism was defined as no progression to ophthalmopathy during 18 months of follow-up. The hyperthyroidism patients were between 18 and 65 years old and newly diagnosed, with a disease duration of less than 2 months. Any patient with an uncontrolled infection, another autoimmune disease, pregnancy or lactation was excluded. Diagnoses were established on the basis of clinical symptoms, serum thyroxine and TRAb, thyroid ultrasound, and orbital computed tomography. The TCR CDR3 was subjected to a first round of RT-PCR using the HTBI primer set and the Qiagen OneStep RT-PCR kit. Most expanded thyroid clonotypes (frequency above 0.001) were also found in blood, which suggests that blood repertoires may mirror thyroid immune responses. Ophthalmopathy was separated from stable hyperthyroidism by a 13 V-J signature model, with around 90% sensitivity and around 81% specificity obtained in cross-validation and 80%/75% obtained in testing. In validation, the model predicted progression to ophthalmopathy with 65% to 71% sensitivity and approximately 74% specificity, a median of around six months before onset. To identify distinguishing TCR V-J signatures, a discovery cohort of about 100 patients was used, comprising 43 with Graves' ophthalmopathy and around 60 with stable Graves' hyperthyroidism. Prospective prediction of ophthalmopathy was tested in an independent validation cohort of 18 hyperthyroidism patients and some 17 patients who later progressed to ophthalmopathy. The 100 or so discovery patients were randomly split 7:3 into training and test sets. In about 6 Graves' hyperthyroidism patients, the study also compared T-cell repertoires from thyroid tissue with T-cell repertoires from blood. Following sampling, methimazole starting at 30 mg daily was given to hyperthyroidism patients, and high-dose intravenous methylprednisolone was given to ophthalmopathy patients. Libraries were constructed in a second round of multiplex PCR, after which size selection and purification were carried out. Libraries were sequenced paired-end with 100 bp reads on an Illumina HiSeq2000. SOAPnuke was used to process the raw data, throwing out any read that contained adapters or uncalled bases, had a mean Phred below 15, or lacked an exact constant-primer or identifier match. COPE v1.2.5 was used to merge the high-quality paired reads, and each unique nucleotide sequence was defined as a clonotype. MiTCR v1.1 was used to align clonotypes to the IMGT TRBV, TRBD and TRBJ reference segments. Only V-J combinations with frequency above 0.0001, covering about 99% of repertoires, were analysed. A TCS score was defined as the ratio between F50 (clonal expansion) and ExV (chaos), using BLOSUM62-based TCRdist between CDR3 peptides within each V-J. Welch's t-statistics and random forest reduced around 520 V-J features to around 14, which were used in a naive Bayes classifier (R e1071). No statistical method was used to set the sample size in advance, and investigators knew the group allocation. According to the paper, TCR Vbeta CDR3 sequencing was carried out on more than 120 peripheral blood samples, which came from about 45 ophthalmopathy, 70 to 80 hyperthyroidism and approximately 17 progressor patients.

The source material was peripheral blood mononuclear cells (PBMCs), sampled at new diagnosis, from a patient treated with antithyroid drugs. This clonotype was sampled from a woman aged 30 to 39 with Graves disease. Donor details come from another sample of the same person, matched by shared clones. The rearranged segments are TRBV6-5 and TRBJ1-1; the D gene is not confidently resolved. The sequenced DNA is TGTGCCAGCAGTTACAGGGCTAAAGTGAACACTGAAGCTTTCTTT. It is translated as CASSYRAKVNTEAFF.